This T cell receptor (beta chain) was sequenced for a study of molecular identifiers for immune sequencing clone quantification. Remarks on this clonotype: This may stem from a read error, because a much larger clone lies one nucleotide away.

The authors sorted naive CD8 T cells as CD8+CD4-CCR7+CD45RA+. A single record per CDR3 protein comes from TCRdb applying MiXCR to the PCR reads. The repertoire holds more than 300,000 distinct CDR3 sequences, with over 20% as singletons. Germline-derived CDR1 and CDR2 are MDHEN and SYDVKM. This CDR3 is 17 amino acids long. This chain links TRBV28 with TRBJ2-5; 8 positions match TRBD1. The specimen was naive CD8+ T cells from blood, with Jurkat cell RNA spiked in. Subset reported: FACS-sorted CD8+CD4-CCR7+CD45RA+ naive T cells. The TCR originated in a human donor in good health. Some libraries in this study had Jurkat cell RNA spiked in. CDR3 sequence reads: CASSGARDRYRQETQCF. The CDR3 nucleotides are TGTGCCAGCAGTGGGGCCCGGGACAGGTACAGACAAGAGACCCAGTGCTTC.